This T cell receptor (beta chain) derives from a study of T cells after yellow fever vaccination. The table lists this clonotype with many counts. The CDR3 consists of 16 residues. From germline, CDR1 is MNHEY and CDR2 SVGAGI. Trimming took off 6 bases at V and 0 bases at J, with 17 bases between the two ends. TCRdb reprocessed the 5' RACE reads via MiXCR and lists one record per CDR3 protein. The table shows roughly 340,000 distinct CDR3 sequences, with 3.5% to 4.5% occurring only once. Material: PBMCs, obtained 5 days after the yellow fever booster vaccination. This sequence originates from a young man who received the YFV17D yellow fever vaccine. V gene TRBV6-5 combines with J gene TRBJ1-2, with TRBD1 as a possible D gene (6 bases). The CDR3 bases are TGTGCCAGCAGATATACCGGGGGCAGAGCTAACTATGGCTACACCTTC. Protein: CASRYTGGRANYGYTF.